A selection of T cell receptor beta chains follows, all from one sample in a study of blood T cell repertoires in COVID-19. Only in-frame clones appear in the TCRdb table, and some are missing; sequencing was by immunoSEQ multiplex PCR. The sample includes around 300,000 clones, about 91% of them seen just once. The sequencing input was peripheral blood. These receptors were obtained from a woman in her 30s with COVID-19, enrolled during active disease. CDR3s include the opening cysteine and the closing phenylalanine or tryptophan. A D gene is named only where the DNA matches it firmly. Some rows have no size entry. The others give once, few or many, or a class for an expanded clone.

D	size	V	J	CDR3	DNA
NA	NA	TRBV7-9	TRBJ1-6	CASSPGAYNSPLHF	TGTGCCAGCAGCCCGGGGGCCTATAATTCACCCCTCCACTTT
TRBD1	NA	TRBV6-4	TRBJ1-1	CASSKGQGGTEAFF	TGTGCCAGCAGTAAGGGACAGGGGGGCACTGAAGCTTTCTTT
NA	NA	TRBV11-1	TRBJ2-5	CASSFGTTISGETQYF	TGTGCCAGCAGCTTCGGTACTACCATATCGGGAGAGACCCAGTACTTC
TRBD2	NA	TRBV12-3/TRBV12-4	TRBJ2-7	CASSPGGSYEQYF	TGTGCCAGCAGCCCGGGGGGGAGCTACGAGCAGTACTTC
TRBD1	NA	TRBV5-1	TRBJ1-4	CASSRDSPTTNEKLFF	TGCGCCAGCAGCCGGGACAGTCCCACAACTAATGAAAAACTGTTTTTT
TRBD1	once	TRBV5-1	TRBJ1-2	CASSSTGGLVYGYTF	TGCGCCAGCAGCTCAACAGGGGGCTTAGTCTATGGCTACACCTTC
NA	NA	TRBV4-1	TRBJ2-1	CASRSLGNEQFF	TGCGCCAGCAGGTCACTAGGGAATGAGCAGTTCTTC
TRBD1	NA	TRBV5-1	TRBJ1-2	CASSLGTGVGYTF	TGCGCCAGCAGCTTGGGGACAGGGGTTGGCTACACCTTC
NA	NA	TRBV29-1	TRBJ1-1	CSGRGGYGAFF	TGCAGCGGCCGCGGGGGTTATGGAGCTTTCTTT
NA	NA	TRBV11-1	TRBJ2-1	CASTIQAPNYNEQFF	TGTGCCAGCACCATACAGGCCCCGAACTACAATGAGCAGTTCTTC
TRBD1	NA	TRBV5-1	TRBJ2-5	CASSSQQGAAQTQYF	TGCGCCAGCAGCTCACAACAGGGGGCGGCCCAGACCCAGTACTTC
TRBD1	once	TRBV11-3	TRBJ1-2	CASSFGTAYGYTF	TGTGCCAGCAGCTTCGGGACAGCCTATGGCTACACCTTC
TRBD2	NA	TRBV19	TRBJ2-1	CASTGLAGGLNEQFF	TGTGCCAGTACCGGACTAGCGGGGGGGCTTAATGAGCAGTTCTTC
NA	NA	TRBV18	TRBJ1-1	CASSPQGHGMNTEAFF	TGTGCCAGCTCACCCCAGGGTCATGGGATGAACACTGAAGCTTTCTTT
NA	NA	TRBV5-4	TRBJ1-4	CASSRKSPNEKLFF	TGTGCCAGCAGCAGAAAGAGCCCTAATGAAAAACTGTTTTTT
NA	NA	TRBV19	TRBJ1-1	CASVQGFEAFF	TGTGCCAGCGTTCAGGGATTTGAAGCTTTCTTT
NA	NA	TRBV19	TRBJ2-5	CASRLSDWAQETQYF	TGTGCCAGTAGACTTTCGGACTGGGCGCAGGAGACCCAGTACTTC
TRBD2	NA	TRBV7-8	TRBJ2-5	CASSLQGAGEETQYF	TGTGCCAGCAGCTTACAAGGTGCGGGAGAAGAGACCCAGTACTTC
NA	few	TRBV19	TRBJ1-5	CASSSRSNQPQHF	TGTGCCAGTAGTAGTCGTAGCAATCAGCCCCAGCATTTT
NA	once	TRBV19	TRBJ1-1	CASSGFGAFF	TGTGCCAGTAGCGGGTTTGGAGCTTTCTTT
TRBD1	NA	TRBV14	TRBJ2-5	CASSHVDRGGTQYF	TGTGCCAGCAGCCACGTCGACAGGGGTGGGACCCAGTACTTC
NA	NA	TRBV5-4	TRBJ1-2	CASKDRGRVRYGYTF	TGTGCCAGCAAAGACCGGGGAAGGGTTAGATATGGCTACACCTTC
NA	NA	TRBV4-1	TRBJ2-5	CASSQEGPWTQYF	TGCGCCAGCAGCCAAGAGGGGCCTTGGACCCAGTACTTC
NA	NA	TRBV30	TRBJ2-7	CAWSARRRVYEQYF	TGTGCCTGGAGCGCCCGGCGCAGGGTCTACGAGCAGTACTTC
TRBD2	NA	TRBV5-4	TRBJ2-3	CASSLVTSATDTQYF	TGTGCCAGCAGCTTGGTGACTAGCGCCACAGATACGCAGTATTTT
NA	NA	TRBV2	TRBJ1-5	CATSLHNQPQHF	TGTGCTACGAGTCTTCACAATCAGCCCCAGCATTTT
TRBD1	NA	TRBV6-6	TRBJ2-7	CASSYPGGPREQYF	TGTGCCAGCAGTTACCCAGGGGGCCCTAGGGAGCAGTACTTC
NA	once	TRBV6-5	TRBJ1-3	CASSYRRSSSGNTIYF	TGTGCCAGCAGTTACCGGAGAAGCAGCTCTGGAAACACCATATATTTT
NA	NA	TRBV19	TRBJ2-5	CASSMNGHRGETQYF	TGTGCCAGTAGTATGAACGGGCACCGGGGAGAGACCCAGTACTTC
NA	NA	TRBV9	TRBJ1-1	CASSQTDWNTEAFF	TGTGCCAGCAGCCAGACTGACTGGAACACTGAAGCTTTCTTT
NA	NA	TRBV4-2	TRBJ2-5	CASSQGGPRETQYF	TGTGCCAGCAGCCAGGGGGGGCCACGGGAGACCCAGTACTTC
NA	NA	TRBV4-3	TRBJ1-1	CASSQDRGGWAFF	TGCGCCAGCAGCCAAGATCGCGGGGGGTGGGCTTTCTTT
NA	NA	TRBV28	TRBJ1-6	CASNYDRYNSPLHF	TGTGCCAGCAACTACGACAGGTATAATTCACCCCTCCACTTT
TRBD1	once	TRBV7-6	TRBJ1-3	CASSLPGTGLSSGNTIYF	TGTGCCAGCAGCCTCCCCGGGACAGGACTGAGCTCTGGAAACACCATATATTTT
NA	NA	TRBV25-1	TRBJ1-4	CASSRGRMGEKLFF	TGTGCCAGCAGCAGGGGAAGGATGGGTGAAAAACTGTTTTTT
NA	NA	TRBV6-5	TRBJ1-1	CASSLQDTNTEAFF	TGTGCCAGCAGCTTACAGGACACCAACACTGAAGCTTTCTTT
TRBD1	NA	TRBV5-1	TRBJ2-1	CASSPGQGDEQFF	TGCGCCAGCAGCCCAGGACAGGGGGATGAGCAGTTCTTC
NA	NA	TRBV29-1	TRBJ2-3	CSVHPTMRDTQYF	TGCAGCGTCCACCCTACGATGAGAGATACGCAGTATTTT
TRBD1	NA	TRBV7-3	TRBJ2-1	CASSLEETGYNEQFF	TGTGCCAGCAGCTTAGAGGAGACAGGGTACAATGAGCAGTTCTTC
NA	NA	TRBV5-4	TRBJ2-7	CASSRTGDWNYEQYF	TGTGCCAGCAGCAGAACAGGGGACTGGAACTACGAGCAGTACTTC